This TCR beta chain derives from a study of neurological immune-mediated disorders. A 10-nucleotide random UMI tagged transcripts in template-switch 5'RACE cDNA synthesis. TCRdb reprocessed the 5' RACE reads with MiXCR, giving one entry per CDR3 protein. The profile shows about 70,000 distinct CDR3 sequences, 4.5% to 5.5% of them singletons. Whole-study findings and limits: It was the repertoires of 18 of 34 multiple sclerosis patients that phylogenetic grouping placed in one related-CDR3 cluster, which is a possible signature.

The CDR3 sequence is 15 residues long. The junction had 11 bases not matched to a gene; V was cut back by 7 bases and J by 2 bases. Germline lookup yields CDR1 SGHRS and CDR2 YFSETQ. The sample holds many counts of this clonotype. Its specificity is not known. The V gene is TRBV5-1, the J gene TRBJ2-5; 7 bases are a match to TRBD1. The receptor comes from a woman between 65 and 79 years old with multiple sclerosis. Sequenced: PBMCs. The CDR3 loop reads CASRQQGQYQETQYF. The CDR3 bases are TGCGCCAGCCGCCAACAGGGACAGTATCAAGAGACCCAGTACTTC.